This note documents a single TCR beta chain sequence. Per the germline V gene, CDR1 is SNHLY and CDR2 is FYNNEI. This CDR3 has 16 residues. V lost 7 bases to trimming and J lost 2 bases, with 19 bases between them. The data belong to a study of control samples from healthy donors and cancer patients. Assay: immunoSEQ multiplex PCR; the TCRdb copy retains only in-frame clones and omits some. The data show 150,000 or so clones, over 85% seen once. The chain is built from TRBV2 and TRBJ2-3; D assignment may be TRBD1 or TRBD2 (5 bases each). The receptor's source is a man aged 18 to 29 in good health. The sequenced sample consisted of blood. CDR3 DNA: TGTGCCAGCAACGATCAGCATCGGGGCCCCACAGATACGCAGTATTTT. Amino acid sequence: CASNDQHRGPTDTQYF.